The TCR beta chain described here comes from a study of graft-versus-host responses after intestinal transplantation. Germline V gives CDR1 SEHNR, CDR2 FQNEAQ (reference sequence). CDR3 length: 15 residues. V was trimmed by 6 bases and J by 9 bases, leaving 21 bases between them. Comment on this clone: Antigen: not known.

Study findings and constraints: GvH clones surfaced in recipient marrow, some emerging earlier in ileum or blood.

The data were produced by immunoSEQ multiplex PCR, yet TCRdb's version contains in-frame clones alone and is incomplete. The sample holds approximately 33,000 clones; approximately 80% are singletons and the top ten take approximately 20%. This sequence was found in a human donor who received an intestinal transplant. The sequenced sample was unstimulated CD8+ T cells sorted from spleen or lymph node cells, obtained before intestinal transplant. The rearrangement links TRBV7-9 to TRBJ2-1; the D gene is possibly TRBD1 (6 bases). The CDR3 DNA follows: TGTGCCAGCAGTACCCGCCCAGGGGACGGTGGTGAGCAGTTCTTC. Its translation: CASSTRPGDGGEQFF.